The rows below give T cell receptor beta chains drawn from one sample of a study of blood T cell repertoires in COVID-19. The method was immunoSEQ multiplex PCR; TCRdb's version includes in-frame clones alone and lacks a portion of them. The sample holds approximately 390,000 clones, almost 90% seen once. The sequencing input was peripheral blood. These receptors all come from a man younger than 30 with active or convalescent COVID-19. Both conserved end residues are part of each CDR3. A D gene is named only where the DNA matches it firmly. The listing skips clone size in some rows; elsewhere it reads once, few, many or a size class.

TRBD1	TRBV24-1	.	TRBJ2-3	TGTGCCACCAGTGACTCTAGACAGGGATGGGCAGATACGCAGTATTTT	CATSDSRQGWADTQYF
TRBD1	TRBV28	.	TRBJ1-5	TGTGCCAGCAGTTCCCCTTGGGACAGGGGGTTGATTAATCAGCCCCAGCATTTT	CASSSPWDRGLINQPQHF
.	TRBV19	.	TRBJ1-5	TGTGCCAGTAGAGTCAGGGGCGGAGGCCAGCCCCAGCATTTT	CASRVRGGGQPQHF
TRBD1	TRBV24-1	.	TRBJ2-1	TGTGCCACCAGTGATTCTCCGGGACAGGGGGCCTATGAGCAGTTCTTC	CATSDSPGQGAYEQFF
.	TRBV10-3	.	TRBJ2-6	TGTGCCATCAGTGTCTTCTTAATGAGCTCTGGGGCCAACGTGCTGACTTTC	CAISVFLMSSGANVLTF
.	TRBV4-2	.	TRBJ2-7	TGTGCCAGCAGCCAAGTCCTGAGGGACACAACCTCCTACGAGCAGTACTTC	CASSQVLRDTTSYEQYF
TRBD1	TRBV4-3	once	TRBJ1-1	TGCGCCAGCAGCCAAGAAGGGACAGGGGAGGAAGCTTTCTTT	CASSQEGTGEEAFF
TRBD1	TRBV18	once	TRBJ1-3	TGTGCCAGCTCCGGTCCAATGGACAGGGCTGGAAACACCATATATTTT	CASSGPMDRAGNTIYF
.	TRBV11-1	.	TRBJ2-1	TGTGCCATCCGCTTCCGGGACACCAATGAGCAGTTCTTC	CAIRFRDTNEQFF
.	TRBV11-3	.	TRBJ2-2	TGTGCCAGCAGCTTAGGCGGGACTGGCGGGGAGCTGTTTTTT	CASSLGGTGGELFF
TRBD1	TRBV7-3	.	TRBJ2-1	TGTGCCAGCAGCCCCCGGGACAGGGACTACAATGAGCAGTTCTTC	CASSPRDRDYNEQFF
TRBD2	TRBV6-5	once	TRBJ2-7	TGTGCCAGCAGCCAGGGGACTAGCGGGTACGAGCAGTACTTC	CASSQGTSGYEQYF
TRBD1	TRBV15	.	TRBJ1-5	TGTGCCACCAGCAGAGAAGTGGGACAGCTTCAGCCCCAGCATTTT	CATSREVGQLQPQHF
TRBD1	TRBV4-2	.	TRBJ1-1	TGTGCCAGCAGCCAAAACCGGGACAGACAGGTGAACACTGAAGCTTTCTTT	CASSQNRDRQVNTEAFF
.	TRBV19	.	TRBJ2-2	TGTGCCAGTCAACGTCAAAGCAGGGCCGGGGAGCTGTTTTTT	CASQRQSRAGELFF
.	TRBV3-1/TRBV3-2	.	TRBJ2-1	TGTGCCAGCAGCCCCTGCTACAATGAGCAGTTCTTC	CASSPCYNEQFF
TRBD1	TRBV4-3	.	TRBJ2-7	TGCGCCAGCAGCCAAGAGGCAGGGGGCTACGAGCAGTACTTC	CASSQEAGGYEQYF
TRBD1	TRBV6-2/TRBV6-3	.	TRBJ2-1	TGTGCCAGCAGTTACCCAGGGGGCTTGAATGAGCAGTTCTTC	CASSYPGGLNEQFF
.	TRBV7-9	.	TRBJ1-6	TGTGCCAGCAGCTTAGCGGGGCCGGCCAATTCACCCCTCCACTTT	CASSLAGPANSPLHF
.	TRBV12-3/TRBV12-4	.	TRBJ2-7	TGTGCCAGCAGTGTGTGGCCCACCTACGAGCAGTACTTC	CASSVWPTYEQYF
.	TRBV24-1	.	TRBJ1-5	TGTGCCACACGCGCGGGAGGCAATCAGCCCCAGCATTTT	CATRAGGNQPQHF
TRBD2	TRBV5-3	.	TRBJ2-3	TGTGCCAGGGGGACTAGCGGAGCGACAGATACGCAGTATTTT	CARGTSGATDTQYF
TRBD1	TRBV10-1	.	TRBJ1-2	TGCGCCAGCAACTCGGACAGGGACTATGGCTACACCTTC	CASNSDRDYGYTF
.	TRBV4-3	.	TRBJ1-2	TGCGCCAGCAGCCAAGATCGGGGGGCAGGGGAATATGGCTACACCTTC	CASSQDRGAGEYGYTF
.	TRBV6-6	.	TRBJ2-7	TGTGCCAGCAGTTACGCAGGGGACAACGAGCAGTACTTC	CASSYAGDNEQYF
.	TRBV18	.	TRBJ2-2	TGTGCCAGCTCACCAAACGCCGGGGTCCCAGGGGAGCTGTTTTTT	CASSPNAGVPGELFF
TRBD2	TRBV7-3	.	TRBJ2-6	TGTGCCAGCAGCCGTTCCGGGGGGGCCTCTGGGGCCAACGTGCTGACTTTC	CASSRSGGASGANVLTF
.	TRBV7-2	.	TRBJ2-1	TGTGCCAGCACAGAAACCTACAATGAGCAGTTCTTC	CASTETYNEQFF
TRBD1	TRBV9	.	TRBJ1-3	TGTGCCAGCAGCCTGAGGGGAGGGACAGGGGGTAGCTCTGGAAACACCATATATTTT	CASSLRGGTGGSSGNTIYF
.	TRBV2	.	TRBJ2-7	TGTGCCAGCAGTGAAAGTTCAGATCCCTACGAGCAGTACTTC	CASSESSDPYEQYF
.	TRBV6-2/TRBV6-3	.	TRBJ1-1	TGTGCCAGCAGTAGCCTCGGGGGGGTCACTGAAGCTTTCTTT	CASSSLGGVTEAFF